This is a list of T cell receptor beta chains from one sample in a study of T cell changes during pregnancy in multiple sclerosis. Generated by immunoSEQ multiplex PCR, the TCRdb table keeps only in-frame clones and is missing some. Among over 50,000 clones listed, roughly nine tenths were seen once. Sequencing was performed on CD4+ T cells from peripheral blood mononuclear cells, taken in the third trimester of pregnancy. Source of these receptors: a female donor with multiple sclerosis, enrolled in a pregnancy study. Each CDR3 is given with its conserved first and last residue. The order of the fields is V gene, CDR3 length, clone size, D gene, J gene, CDR3 DNA, CDR3 protein. D genes are given only for firm matches. Only part of the rows carry a size: once, few, many, or a class if the clone is expanded.

>TRBV18|13|once|NA|TRBJ2-5
TGTGCCAGCTCACCACCCGCTAGGGGAACCCAGTACTTC
CASSPPARGTQYF
>TRBV28|15|NA|NA|TRBJ2-3
TGTGCCAGCAGTTTCGTTGCGGGTAATACAGATACGCAGTATTTT
CASSFVAGNTDTQYF
>TRBV7-9|12|NA|TRBD1|TRBJ2-1
TGTGCCAGCTCGGACTTACCGGGACAGACGTTCTTC
CASSDLPGQTFF
>TRBV19|15|NA|NA|TRBJ1-5
TGTGCCAGTAGTATTGGAGGCGGGGGCAATCAGCCCCAGCATTTT
CASSIGGGGNQPQHF
>TRBV7-2|11|NA|NA|TRBJ2-7
TGTGCCAGCAGCCCTGCCTACGAGCAGTACTTC
CASSPAYEQYF
>TRBV7-2|15|NA|NA|TRBJ1-5
TGTGCCAGCAGCTTGAACGGGGGGAGCAATCAGCCCCAGCATTTT
CASSLNGGSNQPQHF
>TRBV7-2|13|NA|NA|TRBJ1-4
TGTGCCAGCAGCTTAGCCGAACAAGAAAAACTGTTTTTT
CASSLAEQEKLFF
>TRBV7-2|15|NA|TRBD1|TRBJ1-1
TGTGCCAGCAGCTTAGGTGGCAGGGGGCGGACTGAAGCTTTCTTT
CASSLGGRGRTEAFF
>TRBV18|14|NA|NA|TRBJ1-2
TGTGCCAGCTCACCACCAAAAGGGAGCTATGGCTACACCTTC
CASSPPKGSYGYTF
>TRBV19|19|NA|TRBD1|TRBJ1-3
TGTGCCAGTAGTATCCTCCCGGGACAGGGGGCTCCCTCTGGAAACACCATATATTTT
CASSILPGQGAPSGNTIYF
>TRBV6-5|16|few|NA|TRBJ2-5
TGTGCCAGCAGTTACGGGGGACTCTTGTACCAAGAGACCCAGTACTTC
CASSYGGLLYQETQYF
>TRBV6-7|17|NA|TRBD1|TRBJ2-7
TGTGCCAGCAGTTACACAACGGGACAGCTATTCGAGTACGAGCAGTACTTC
CASSYTTGQLFEYEQYF
>TRBV5-1|14|NA|NA|TRBJ2-5
TGCGCCAGCAGCGCCGTGGGCGCGCGAGAGACCCAGTACTTC
CASSAVGARETQYF
>TRBV7-2|14|NA|NA|TRBJ1-2
TGTGCCACTATAAGCCTGAGCGCCGATTATGGCTACACCTTC
CATISLSADYGYTF
>TRBV7-3|14|NA|NA|TRBJ1-2
TGTGCCAGCAGCCTATTAGACAGGAACTATGGCTACACCTTC
CASSLLDRNYGYTF
>TRBV19|11|NA|NA|TRBJ1-2
TGTGCCAGTAGTGAGGGTCGAGGCTACACCTTC
CASSEGRGYTF
>TRBV7-6|17|NA|TRBD2|TRBJ2-1
TGTGCCAGCAGCTCCATTGACTGGGGGAGGGCCTTGGATGAGCAGTTCTTC
CASSSIDWGRALDEQFF
>TRBV7-9|16|NA|TRBD1|TRBJ1-2
TGTGCCACATTACCGGGACAGGGGCCGCTTAACTATGGCTACACCTTC
CATLPGQGPLNYGYTF